The TCR beta chain described here comes from a study of T-cell memory formation after mild COVID-19. Study-level points and caveats: Researchers report contracting CD4+ clones mostly in CM and EM, with CD8+ clones in EMRA.

V lost 0 bases, J lost 4 bases, and 3 bases stayed unmatched. The CDR3 length is 15 residues. CDR1 ENHRY and CDR2 SYGVKD come from the germline V gene. MiXCR, run by TCRdb on the 5' RACE reads, gives a single entry per CDR3 protein. The table lists about 100,000 distinct CDR3 sequences, roughly a sixth of them singletons. Points on this clonotype: Its specificity is unknown.

The rearrangement uses TRBV10-3 and TRBJ1-5; 7 nucleotides align to TRBD1. This clonotype originated in a man between 18 and 29 years old who had mild COVID-19 (a few samples of this study predate the infection). Cell type and time point are not known. Sequenced material: PBMCs or a T cell subset sorted from them (not recorded which). The CDR3 sequence is CAISESTGLNQPQHF. DNA for the CDR3: TGTGCCATCAGTGAGTCGACAGGGCTAAATCAGCCCCAGCATTTT.